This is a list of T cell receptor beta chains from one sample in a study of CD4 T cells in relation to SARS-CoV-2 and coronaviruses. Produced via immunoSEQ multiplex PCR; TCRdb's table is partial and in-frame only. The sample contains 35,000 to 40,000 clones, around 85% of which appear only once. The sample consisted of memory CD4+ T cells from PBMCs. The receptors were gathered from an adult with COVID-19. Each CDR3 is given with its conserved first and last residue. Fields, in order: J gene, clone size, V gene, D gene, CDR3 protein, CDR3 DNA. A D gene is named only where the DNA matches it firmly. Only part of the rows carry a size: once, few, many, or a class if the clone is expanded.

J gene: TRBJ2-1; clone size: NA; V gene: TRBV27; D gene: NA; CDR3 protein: CASSFFGGANEQFF; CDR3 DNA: TGTGCCAGCAGTTTTTTCGGCGGGGCCAATGAGCAGTTCTTC
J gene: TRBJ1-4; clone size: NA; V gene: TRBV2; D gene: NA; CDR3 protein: CASSEAWGSGEKLFF; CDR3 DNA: TGTGCCAGCAGTGAAGCTTGGGGATCGGGCGAAAAACTGTTTTTT
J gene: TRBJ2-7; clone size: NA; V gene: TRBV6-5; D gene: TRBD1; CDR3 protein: CASSRDRGPPYEQYF; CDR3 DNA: TGTGCCAGCAGCCGGGACAGGGGGCCTCCCTACGAGCAGTACTTC
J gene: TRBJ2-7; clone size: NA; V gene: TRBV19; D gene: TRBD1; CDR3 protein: CASSYSGTGGYEQYF; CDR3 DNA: TGTGCCAGTAGTTATTCCGGGACAGGGGGCTACGAGCAGTACTTC
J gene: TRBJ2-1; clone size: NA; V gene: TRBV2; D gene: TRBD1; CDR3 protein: CASRTGGQGMIEFF; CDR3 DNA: TGTGCCAGCAGGACGGGGGGACAGGGGATGATAGAGTTCTTC
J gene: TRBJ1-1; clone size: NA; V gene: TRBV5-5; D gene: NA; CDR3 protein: CASRQERGRLNTEAFF; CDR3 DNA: TGTGCCAGCAGGCAGGAGAGGGGCAGACTGAACACTGAAGCTTTCTTT
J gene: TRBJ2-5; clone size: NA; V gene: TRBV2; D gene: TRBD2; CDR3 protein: CASSEGTGGPVETQYF; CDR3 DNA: TGTGCCAGCAGTGAAGGGACGGGAGGGCCGGTGGAGACCCAGTACTTC
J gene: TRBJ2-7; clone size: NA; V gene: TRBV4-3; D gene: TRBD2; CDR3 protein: CASSLGLVDEQYF; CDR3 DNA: TGCGCCAGCAGCCTGGGACTAGTTGACGAGCAGTACTTC
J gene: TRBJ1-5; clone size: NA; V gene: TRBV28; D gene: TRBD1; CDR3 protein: CASSSLRQGANQPQHF; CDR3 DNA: TGTGCCAGCAGTTCTTTAAGACAGGGGGCCAATCAGCCCCAGCATTTT
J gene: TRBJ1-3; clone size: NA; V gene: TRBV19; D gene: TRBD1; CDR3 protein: CASIGLDREFSGNTIYF; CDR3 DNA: TGTGCCAGTATTGGGCTGGACAGGGAGTTCTCTGGAAACACCATATATTTT
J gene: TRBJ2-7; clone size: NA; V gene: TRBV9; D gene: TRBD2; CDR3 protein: CASSPAGGRYEQYF; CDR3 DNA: TGTGCCAGCAGCCCCGCCGGGGGGAGATACGAGCAGTACTTC
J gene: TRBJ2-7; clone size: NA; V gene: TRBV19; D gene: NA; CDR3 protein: CASSSRGGRGEQYF; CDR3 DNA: TGTGCCAGTAGTAGCCGGGGCGGCCGGGGGGAGCAGTACTTC
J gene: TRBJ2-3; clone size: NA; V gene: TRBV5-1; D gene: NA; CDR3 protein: CASSAVLRASTDTQYF; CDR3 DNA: TGCGCCAGCAGCGCCGTCTTGCGGGCAAGCACAGATACGCAGTATTTT
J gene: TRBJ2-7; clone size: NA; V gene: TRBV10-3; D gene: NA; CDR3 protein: CAAGVYEQYF; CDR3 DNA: TGTGCCGCAGGGGTCTACGAGCAGTACTTC
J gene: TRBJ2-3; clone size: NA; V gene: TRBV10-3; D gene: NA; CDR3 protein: CAISDGSGPDTQYF; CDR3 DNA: TGTGCCATCAGTGACGGGAGTGGGCCAGATACGCAGTATTTT
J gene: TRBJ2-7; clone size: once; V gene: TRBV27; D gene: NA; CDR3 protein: CASSPQGLNYEQYF; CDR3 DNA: TGTGCCAGCAGTCCTCAGGGGCTGAACTACGAGCAGTACTTC